The clone carrying this T cell receptor (beta chain) was detected many times. Its antigen is undetermined. This specimen comes from a study of neurological immune-mediated disorders. Study-wide results and caveats: In HTLV-1-associated myelopathy, TCR clonal expansion was greatest, whereas multiple sclerosis had the least, falling below healthy controls. TCR-beta repertoires seemed private in all groups, with no expanded CDR3 amino acid sequences shared.

Template-switch 5'RACE cDNA synthesis added a 10-nucleotide unique molecular identifier. Sequencing runs each yielded over 180 million TCR-beta sequences from 15-18 subjects. TCRdb re-analysed the 5' RACE reads in MiXCR, keeping a single row per CDR3 protein. The sample contains about 27,000 distinct CDR3 sequences, under 25% of which appear only once. Specimen: PBMCs. The clonotype originates from a woman in her sixties or seventies in good health.

The CDR3 loop is CASRTSPAGPEQFF. The CDR3 DNA reads TGTGCCAGCAGGACAAGCCCCGCGGGGCCTGAGCAGTTCTTC. The genes are TRBV7-2 and TRBJ2-1, with D maybe TRBD2 (6 bases). This CDR3 has 14 residues. Trimming stripped 6 bases from V and 9 bases from J, with 18 bases between. The germline V gene has CDR1 SGHTA and CDR2 FQGNSA.